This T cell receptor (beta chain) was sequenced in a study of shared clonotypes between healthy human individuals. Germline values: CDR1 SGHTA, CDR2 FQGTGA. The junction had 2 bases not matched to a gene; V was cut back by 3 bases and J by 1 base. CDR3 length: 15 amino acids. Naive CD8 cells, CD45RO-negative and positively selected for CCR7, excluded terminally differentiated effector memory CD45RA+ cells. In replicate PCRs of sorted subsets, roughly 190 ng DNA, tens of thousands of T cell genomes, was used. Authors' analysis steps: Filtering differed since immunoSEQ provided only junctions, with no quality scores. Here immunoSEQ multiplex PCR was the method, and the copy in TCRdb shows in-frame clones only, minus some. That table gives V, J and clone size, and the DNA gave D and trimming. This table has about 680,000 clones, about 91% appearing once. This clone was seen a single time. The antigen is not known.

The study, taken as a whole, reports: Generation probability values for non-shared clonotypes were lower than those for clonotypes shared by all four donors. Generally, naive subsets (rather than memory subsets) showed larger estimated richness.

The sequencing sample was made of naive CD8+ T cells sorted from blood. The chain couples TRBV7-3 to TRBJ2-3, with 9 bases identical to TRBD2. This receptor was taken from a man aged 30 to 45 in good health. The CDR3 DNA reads TGTGCCAGCAGCTTTCGGACTAGCGGCACAGATACGCAGTATTTT. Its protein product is CASSFRTSGTDTQYF. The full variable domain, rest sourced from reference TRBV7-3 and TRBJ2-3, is GAGVSQTPSNKVTEKGKYVELRCDPISGHTALYWYRQSLGQGPEFLIYFQGTGAADDSGLPNDRFFAVRPEGSVSTLKIQRTERGDSAVYLCASSFRTSGTDTQYFGPGTRLTVL.